This T cell receptor beta chain was obtained from a study of blood T cell repertoires in COVID-19. Seattle's enrolled individuals joined amid active infection and were then monitored longitudinally. The CDR3 sequence is 14 residues long. Per germline, CDR1 SGHNT and CDR2 YYREEE (reference sequence). With V trimmed by 0 bases and J by 7 bases, 5 bases remained unmatched. Some clones are missing from TCRdb's copy, which holds only in-frame ones; the method was immunoSEQ multiplex PCR. The data show 110,000 or so clones, around 85% seen once. This chain uses TRBV5-4 with TRBJ2-7; TRBD2 agrees at 9 bases. Sequenced input: peripheral blood. The TCR comes from a woman aged 60 to 75 with COVID-19, enrolled during active disease. The CDR3 DNA is TGTGCCAGCAGCTTGGATGCGGGGGGGCGGGAGCAGTACTTC. Translation: CASSLDAGGREQYF.